The 31 T cell receptor beta chains below were found in one sample sequenced in a study of T cells in Graves' hyperthyroidism and ophthalmopathy (dated by TCRdb to between 2018 and 2021). The protocol used for the library was multiplex PCR. TCRdb records Illumina HiSeq 2000 as the sequencer. TCR beta CDR3 regions were amplified from RNA transcripts. For the first round of RT-PCR on the TCR CDR3, the HTBI primer set was used together with the Qiagen OneStep RT-PCR kit. The raw public data were reprocessed by TCRdb itself: fastp quality trimming at Q25, MiXCR clonotype calling, in-frame beta chains only. Rows are unified per CDR3 protein, each entry keeping the most common DNA and genes. In this sample the table shows a few hundred thousand distinct CDR3 sequences, around an eighth of which occur a single time. Around a sixth of the sample is held by the ten biggest clonotypes. Sequenced sample: blood. The receptors shown here come from a woman between 18 and 30 years old with Graves' hyperthyroidism.

A note on this clonotype: Possible read error: a much larger clone is one base away. V and J are TRBV20-1 and TRBJ1-2, with D tentatively TRBD1 (5 bases). Germline values: CDR1 DFQATT, CDR2 SNEGSKA (reference sequence). V lost 5 bases, J lost 4 bases, and 14 bases lay in between. This CDR3 is 13 amino acids long. In DNA, the CDR3 is TGCAGTGCTGAACCCAATGGGGGCTATGGCTACACCTTC. This gives the protein CSAEPNGGYGYTF.

The CDR3 here is CAPTSGISYEQYF. For the CDR3, the DNA is TGTGCCCCGACTAGCGGGATTTCCTACGAGCAGTACTTC. The V and J genes are TRBV30 and TRBJ2-7, with TRBD2 identical over 11 bases. The CDR3 has 13 residues. With V trimmed by 8 bases and J by 1 base, 4 bases remained unmatched. The germline V gene encodes CDR1 GTSNPN and CDR2 SVGIG (reference sequence).

This clonotype was picked up many times. V is TRBV4-1 and J is TRBJ2-2; 8 nucleotides agree with TRBD1. Germline V CDR1 and CDR2: MGHRA, YSYEKL. After removal of 0 bases from V and 6 bases from J, the junction contained 6 bases not matched to a gene. The length of the CDR3 is 16 residues. CDR3 loop: CASSQDVDREAGELFF. CDR3 sequence (DNA): TGCGCCAGCAGCCAAGATGTGGACAGGGAAGCCGGGGAGCTGTTTTTT.

This clonotype was counted at least ten times. This chain uses TRBV30 with TRBJ1-2, with 7 bases fitting TRBD1. Trimming at V came to 5 bases and at J to 3 bases, leaving 3 bases not matched to a gene. The CDR3 is 12 amino acids. The germline CDR1 and CDR2 sequences are GTSNPN and SVGIG (reference sequence). The CDR3 DNA follows: TGTGCCTGGGTAGGGGGCTACTATGGCTACACCTTC. Translated, it gives CAWVGGYYGYTF. Filled out from reference TRBV30 and TRBJ1-2, the complete variable domain reads SQTIHQWPATLVQPVGSPLSLECTVEGTSNPNLYWYRQAAGRGLQLLFYSVGIGQISSEVPQNLSASRPQDRQFILSSKKLLLSDSGFYLCAWVGGYYGYTFGSGTRLTVV.

In its sample, this clonotype was seen a few times. The CDR3 nucleotides read TGTGCCAGCATGTCGGGGGAGGGTCGGAATGAAAAACTGTTTTTT. Residues: CASMSGEGRNEKLFF. V and J are TRBV25-1 and TRBJ1-4; D perhaps matches TRBD1 (5 bases). The CDR3 length is 15 residues. CDR1 MGHDK and CDR2 SYGVNS come from the germline V gene. With 7 bases removed from V and 5 bases from J, the gap between germline ends came to 17 bases. Using reference TRBV25-1 and TRBJ1-4 for the parts outside the CDR3, the full variable domain is EADIYQTPRYLVIGTGKKITLECSQTMGHDKMYWYQQDPGMELHLIHYSYGVNSTEKGDLSSESTVSRIRTEHFPLTLESARPSHTSQYLCASMSGEGRNEKLFFGSGTQLSVL.

In this sample, this clonotype turned up many times. The rearrangement joins TRBV7-2 to TRBJ1-3, with D maybe TRBD1 (6 bases). Per the germline V gene, CDR1 is SGHTA and CDR2 is FQGNSA. The CDR3 loop spans 16 amino acids. V shed 7 bases and J shed 2 bases, with 18 bases lying between them. The CDR3 reads CASIFGGQTPGNTIYF. The CDR3 DNA reads TGTGCCAGCATCTTCGGGGGACAAACACCTGGAAACACCATATATTTT.

This clonotype occurred a few times. The genes are TRBV27 and TRBJ1-5, with D unclear. The germline V and J ends were trimmed by 4 bases and 4 bases, with 5 bases remaining between them. The CDR3 runs 12 residues. CDR1 MNHEY and CDR2 SMNVEV come from the germline V gene (reference sequence). The CDR3 here is CASSSQNQPQHF. The CDR3 DNA reads as TGTGCCAGCAGTTCACAGAATCAGCCCCAGCATTTT.

This chain uses TRBV5-1 with TRBJ1-3; weak D call: TRBD1 (5 bases). Germline loops: CDR1 SGHRS, CDR2 YFSETQ. The CDR3 consists of 16 residues. V lost 4 bases to trimming and J lost 4 bases, with 18 bases between them. DNA of the CDR3: TGCGCCAGCAGCGTTGCCCTCTCAGGGACCGGAAACACCATATATTTT. Its protein is CASSVALSGTGNTIYF.

This chain links TRBV2 with TRBJ2-3; D unresolved. The CDR3 runs 11 residues. Per germline, CDR1 SNHLY and CDR2 FYNNEI. Trimming cost V 6 bases and J 10 bases, with 11 bases left between them. CDR3 coding DNA: TGTGCCAGCAGGGACCCTCTGTCGCAGTATTTT. This encodes CASRDPLSQYF.

This clonotype was counted many times. The rearrangement links TRBV19 to TRBJ2-1; TRBD2 matches at 7 bases. Germline trimming cut 1 base from V and 8 bases from J; bases unmatched to any gene: 2. The CDR3 sequence is 13 residues long. CDR1 and CDR2 (germline): LNHDA, SQIVND (reference sequence). The CDR3 loop reads CASSIGLAYEQFF. As DNA, the CDR3 is TGTGCCAGTAGTATAGGACTAGCCTATGAGCAGTTCTTC.

This clonotype occurred a few times. The V gene is TRBV2, the J gene TRBJ2-3, with TRBD2 matching 13 bases. V lost 6 bases and J lost 5; bases outside the gene matches: 8. CDR3 length: 16 amino acids. CDR1 SNHLY and CDR2 FYNNEI come from the germline V gene. The CDR3 is CASRPGLAGELDTQYF. The CDR3 DNA is TGTGCCAGCAGGCCCGGACTAGCGGGAGAATTAGATACGCAGTATTTT. Full variable domain (remainder filled in from reference TRBV2 and TRBJ2-3): EPEVTQTPSHQVTQMGQEVILRCVPISNHLYFYWYRQILGQKVEFLVSFYNNEISEKSEIFDDQFSVERPDGSNFTLKIRSTKLEDSAMYFCASRPGLAGELDTQYFGPGTRLTVL.

This clonotype came up many times. The chain combines TRBV19 with TRBJ1-1; weak D call: TRBD1 (5 bases). Trimming left V 2 bases short and J 4 bases short, with 11 bases between. Germline CDR1 reads LNHDA; CDR2 reads SQIVND (reference sequence). CDR3 size: 14 residues. Written as DNA, the CDR3 is TGTGCCAGTAGTATACAGGGTTCTGGCACTGAAGCTTTCTTT. This encodes CASSIQGSGTEAFF.

This clonotype was detected ten times or more. CDR3 nucleotides: TGTGCCAGCAGTCCTCCGGGGTACACCGGGGAGCTGTTTTTT. Its protein product is CASSPPGYTGELFF. This chain links TRBV6-1 with TRBJ2-2; the D gene is possibly TRBD2 (5 bases). The CDR3 extends over 14 amino acids. Germline assignment: CDR1 MNHNS and CDR2 SASEGT. V was pared by 5 bases and J by 3 bases, with 10 bases between.

A few counts support this clonotype. This chain connects TRBV5-1 to TRBJ1-6; D remains ambiguous. The germline V gene encodes CDR1 SGHRS and CDR2 YFSETQ. Between the trimmed V and J ends, which lost 0 bases and 0 bases, there was a span of 4 bases. The CDR3 runs 15 residues. The CDR3: CASSLESSYNSPLHF. The CDR3 nucleotides are TGCGCCAGCAGCTTGGAGAGCTCCTATAATTCACCCCTCCACTTT.

This clonotype occurred many times. V is TRBV6-1 and J is TRBJ1-3; D not certain. In germline, CDR1 is MNHNS, CDR2 SASEGT. Trimming left V 3 bases short and J 0 bases short, with 6 bases between. The length of the CDR3 is 14 residues. Here the CDR3 DNA reads TGTGCCAGCAGTGAGCTCAGCTCTGGAAACACCATATATTTT. Translating it yields CASSELSSGNTIYF.

Ten or more counts support this clonotype. The V call is TRBV29-1, the J call TRBJ1-2, with TRBD1 matching over 7 bases. Germline CDR1 and CDR2: SQVTM and ANQGSEA. This CDR3 contains 15 residues. The junction had 7 bases not matched to a gene; V was cut back by 1 base and J by 2 bases. The CDR3 bases are TGCAGCGTTGAAGGAGGCGACAGGGCCAACTATGGCTACACCTTC. Protein sequence: CSVEGGDRANYGYTF.

To note about this clonotype: One end of the junction varies from germline; a read error may be responsible. The chain is built from TRBV12-3 or TRBV12-4 and TRBJ2-3; TRBD2 agrees at 14 bases. The CDR3 covers 14 residues. DNA of the CDR3: TGTGCCAGTGGGACTAGCGGGAGCAGAGATACGCAGTATTTT. Encoded protein: CASGTSGSRDTQYF.

This clonotype was recorded at least ten times. The CDR3 spells CASSVRTGGMETQYF. The CDR3 bases are TGTGCCAGCAGCGTCCGGACAGGGGGCATGGAGACCCAGTACTTC. The chain has TRBV9 and TRBJ2-5; 11 bases match TRBD1. The CDR3 length is 15 residues. Germline lookup yields CDR1 SGDLS and CDR2 YYNGEE. Trimming took 2 bases from V and 5 from J; bases not matched to a gene: 5. The full variable domain, its missing parts supplied by reference TRBV9 and TRBJ2-5, is DSGVTQTPKHLITATGQRVTLRCSPRSGDLSVYWYQQSLDQGLQFLIQYYNGEERAKGNILERFSAQQFPDLHSELNLSSLELGDSALYFCASSVRTGGMETQYFGPGTRLLVL.

This clonotype was detected many times. The rearrangement joins TRBV20-1 to TRBJ2-1, with 10 bases fitting TRBD2. The CDR3 sequence is 14 residues long. The germline V gene encodes CDR1 DFQATT and CDR2 SNEGSKA (reference sequence). Unmatched junction bases numbered 3, after V lost 0 bases and J lost 7 bases. Written as DNA, the CDR3 is TGCAGTGCTAGAGATGGACTAGCGGCTAATGAGCAGTTCTTC. Encoded protein: CSARDGLAANEQFF.

This clonotype was counted a few times. This chain uses TRBV6-1 with TRBJ2-7; TRBD2 agrees at 8 bases. The CDR3 length is 16 residues. Per the germline V gene, CDR1 is MNHNS and CDR2 is SASEGT. V was pared by 2 bases and J by 5 bases, with 11 bases of the junction left unmatched. CDR3 bases: TGTGCCAGCAGTGAACAGGGCGCGGGAGGATCGGACGAGCAGTACTTC. The encoded protein is CASSEQGAGGSDEQYF.

This clonotype was recorded a few times. The chain has TRBV20-1 and TRBJ2-4, with 9 bases matching TRBD2. The CDR3 totals 15 residues. V lost 5 bases, J lost 1 base, and 6 bases stayed unmatched. Germline CDR1 is DFQATT and CDR2 is SNEGSKA (reference sequence). For the CDR3, the DNA is TGCAGTGCTCTTAGCGGGAGCGTTGCCAAAAACATTCAGTACTTC. Residues: CSALSGSVAKNIQYF.

This clonotype was recorded at least ten times. The gene calls are TRBV6-1 and TRBJ2-7; D perhaps matches TRBD1 (5 bases). From germline, CDR1 is MNHNS and CDR2 SASEGT. The CDR3 totals 14 residues. V dropped 2 bases and J dropped 4 bases, with 12 bases sitting between them. CDR3 coding DNA: TGTGCCAGCAGTGAATACGACAGTCTTTACGAGCAGTACGTC. Protein: CASSEYDSLYEQYV.

This clonotype was observed many times. This chain joins TRBV12-3 or TRBV12-4 and TRBJ1-2; 8 bases are a match to TRBD1. The CDR3 is 14 residues long. Trimming removed 3 bases from V and 4 bases from J; junction bases left unmatched: 4. For the CDR3, the DNA is TGTGCCAGCAGTTTTCGACAGGGGACCTATGGCTACACCTTC. Its translation is CASSFRQGTYGYTF.

This clonotype was seen many times. The rearrangement joins TRBV12-3 or TRBV12-4 to TRBJ1-1, with TRBD1 matching 9 bases. This CDR3 region has 17 residues. The ends lost 5 bases at V and 0 bases at J; junction bases unmatched: 10. The CDR3 reads CASSLGQGRGMNTEAFF. CDR3 DNA: TGTGCCAGCAGTCTTGGACAGGGGAGAGGGATGAACACTGAAGCTTTCTTT.

The rearrangement uses TRBV4-1 and TRBJ1-1; a weak D match, TRBD1 (6 bases). The CDR3 consists of 15 residues. CDR1 MGHRA and CDR2 YSYEKL come from the germline V gene. The V gene lost 2 bases and the J gene lost 4 bases, with 14 bases spanning the gap. The CDR3 is CASSQLRGLSTEAFF. DNA for the CDR3: TGCGCCAGCAGCCAACTAAGGGGGTTGAGCACTGAAGCTTTCTTT.

The V call is TRBV3-1, the J call TRBJ2-7; 8 bases are shared with TRBD2. With V trimmed by 4 bases and J by 4 bases, 12 bases remained unmatched. The CDR3 has 16 amino acids. The germline V gene has CDR1 LGHDT and CDR2 YNNKEL (reference sequence). CDR3 region: CASSRPLSGTHYEQYF. The CDR3 region has the DNA TGTGCCAGCAGCCGACCACTTAGCGGGACTCATTACGAGCAGTACTTC.

The rearrangement joins TRBV5-5 to TRBJ2-1; 14 bases align to TRBD2. This CDR3 comprises 15 residues. CDR1 SGHKS and CDR2 YYEKEE come from the germline V gene (reference sequence). Trimming removed 4 bases from V and 10 bases from J; junction bases left unmatched: 7. CDR3 sequence: CASSEGLAGVREQFF. The CDR3, as DNA: TGTGCCAGCAGCGAGGGACTAGCGGGAGTACGGGAGCAGTTCTTC.

This clonotype was observed many times. This chain links TRBV29-1 with TRBJ2-7, with D possibly TRBD2 on 5 matching bases. CDR1 and CDR2 (germline): SQVTM, ANQGSEA. The CDR3 has 11 amino acids. Deletions cut 2 bases from V and 5 bases from J, with 7 bases between. CDR3 sequence reads: CSVERGNEQYV. The CDR3, as DNA: TGCAGCGTTGAACGGGGTAACGAGCAGTACGTC.

The chain recombines TRBV10-2 with TRBJ1-1; D may be TRBD1 (6 bases). This CDR3 region has 14 residues. V was shortened by 8 bases and J by 3 bases, with 16 bases between the two germline ends. The germline V gene encodes CDR1 WSHSY and CDR2 SAAADI. The CDR3 loop reads CASDDRTAYTEAFF. The CDR3 DNA reads as TGCGCCAGCGACGACCGGACAGCTTACACTGAAGCTTTCTTT.

This clonotype was observed many times. The chain carries TRBV12-3 or TRBV12-4 and TRBJ1-1; TRBD1 matches 8 bases. The CDR3 runs 14 residues. J lost 0 bases, V lost 6 bases, and 3 bases had no gene match. The CDR3 coding sequence is TGTGCCAGCAGGGAACAGGGGGTGAACACTGAAGCTTTCTTT. It yields the protein CASREQGVNTEAFF.

The V and J genes are TRBV27 and TRBJ2-3; the D gene is possibly TRBD2 (6 bases). The CDR3 has 14 residues. Germline CDR1 MNHEY, CDR2 SMNVEV (reference sequence). Trimming stripped 6 bases from V and 1 base from J, with 11 bases between. CDR3 coding DNA: TGTGCCAGCAGAAGGGGCGGGGGCACAGATACGCAGTATTTT. This codes for CASRRGGGTDTQYF.